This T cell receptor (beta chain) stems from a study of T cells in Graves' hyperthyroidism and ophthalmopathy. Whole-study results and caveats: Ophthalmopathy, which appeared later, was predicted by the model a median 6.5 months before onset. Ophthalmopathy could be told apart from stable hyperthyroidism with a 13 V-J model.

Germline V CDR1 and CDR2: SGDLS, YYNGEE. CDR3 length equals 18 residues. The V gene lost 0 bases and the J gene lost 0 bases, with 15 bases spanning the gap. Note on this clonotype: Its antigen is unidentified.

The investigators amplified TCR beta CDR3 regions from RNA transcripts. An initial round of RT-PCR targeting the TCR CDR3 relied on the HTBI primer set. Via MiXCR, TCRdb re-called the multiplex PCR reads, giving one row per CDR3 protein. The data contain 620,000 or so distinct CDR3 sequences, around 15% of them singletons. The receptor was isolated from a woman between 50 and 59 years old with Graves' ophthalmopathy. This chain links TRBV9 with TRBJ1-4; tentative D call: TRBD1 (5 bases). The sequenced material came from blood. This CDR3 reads CASSVEGRGPTTNEKLFF. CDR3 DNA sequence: TGTGCCAGCAGCGTAGAGGGGCGCGGCCCCACAACTAATGAAAAACTGTTTTTT.